This TCR beta chain was sequenced in a study of PD-1 blockade in mismatch repair-deficient tumors. The TCR-sequenced patients were a few responders to pembrolizumab. Comments on this clone: Its antigen is undetermined.

Study results and caveats: Tumor-resident clones, often absent from pretreatment blood, expanded after pembrolizumab and then contracted.

Here immunoSEQ multiplex PCR was the method, and the copy in TCRdb shows in-frame clones only, minus some. Here the sample spans some 120,000 clones, about 86% being singletons. Per germline, CDR1 LNHDA and CDR2 SQIVND (reference sequence). Trimming removed 5 bases from V and 6 bases from J; junction bases left unmatched: 8. CDR3 length: 14 residues. Sample: peripheral blood, taken 44 weeks after starting pembrolizumab. The rearrangement uses TRBV19 and TRBJ2-7; 9 bases agree with TRBD1. This TCR was recovered from an adult with mismatch repair-deficient cancer. The CDR3 region has the DNA TGTGCCAGTAGTCCATCGGGACAGGGTGGCGAGCAGTACTTC. Translation gives CASSPSGQGGEQYF.